This TCR beta chain was identified in a study of T cells in Graves' hyperthyroidism and ophthalmopathy (dated by TCRdb to between 2018 and 2021). Study-level background: Peripheral blood samples were taken at the time of initial diagnosis, prior to any treatment. To identify TCR V-J signatures that set the groups apart, the researchers used a discovery cohort of about a hundred patients, made up of under 50 with Graves' ophthalmopathy and 55 to 65 with stable Graves' hyperthyroidism. An independent validation cohort of under 20 hyperthyroidism patients and approximately 17 patients who later progressed to ophthalmopathy tested prospective prediction of ophthalmopathy. The 90 to 100 discovery patients were randomly split 7:3 into training and test sets. In about 6 Graves' hyperthyroidism patients, the study also compared T-cell repertoires from thyroid tissue with T-cell repertoires from blood. After blood sampling, hyperthyroidism patients were treated with methimazole at a starting dose of 30 mg daily, and ophthalmopathy patients were treated with high-dose intravenous methylprednisolone. The paper describes TCR Vbeta CDR3 sequencing of about 140 peripheral blood samples, made up of 43 ophthalmopathy patients, some 76 hyperthyroidism patients and approximately 17 progressor patients. Broad study findings and their caveats: Ophthalmopathy was separated from stable hyperthyroidism by a 13 V-J signature model, with approximately 90% sensitivity and just over 81% specificity obtained in cross-validation and 80%/75% obtained in testing. No statistical method was used to fix the sample size in advance, and group allocation was not hidden from the investigators. In validation, progression to ophthalmopathy was predicted by the model with roughly 69% sensitivity and 72.22% specificity, a median of approximately 6.5 months before onset. Blood samples also contained most of the expanded thyroid clonotypes (frequency above 0.001), which suggests that blood repertoires may reflect thyroid immune responses.

Spanning cysteine to phenylalanine, the CDR3 consists of 13 amino acids. Only the CDR3 region is kept as DNA, spanning 39 bases read in frame from base 1. V is cut by 7 bases and J by 12 bases, and the space between the germline ends is 19 bases. CDR1 and CDR2, per the germline V gene, are MDHEN and SYDVKM. This clonotype was found many times. Its specific antigen is unknown. Base qualities are not provided; no much larger clone lies one nucleotide away. Hyperthyroidism patients were newly diagnosed, had a disease duration of under 2 months, and were aged 18 to 65 years. Patients with uncontrolled infections, other autoimmune diseases, pregnancy or lactation were excluded. Diagnoses were established on the basis of clinical symptoms, serum thyroxine and TRAb, thyroid ultrasound, and orbital computed tomography. For progressor patients, blood was drawn at the first diagnosis of hyperthyroidism, before any ophthalmopathy symptoms had appeared. PBMCs were separated from roughly 10 ml of fresh peripheral blood using Ficoll-Paque density gradient centrifugation. Progressor patients were initially diagnosed with Graves' hyperthyroidism and developed ophthalmopathy during follow-up. Trizol reagent was used to extract total RNA, and RNA quality was then checked on an Agilent 2100 Bioanalyzer.

Amplification of TCR beta CDR3 regions was carried out from RNA transcripts. A first-round RT-PCR of the TCR CDR3 used the HTBI primer set with the Qiagen OneStep RT-PCR kit. A second multiplex PCR round built the libraries, followed by size selection and purification. Sequencing of the libraries was done on an Illumina HiSeq2000 using paired-end 100 bp reads. The paper's processing steps were these. Raw data were processed with SOAPnuke, discarding reads with adapters, uncalled bases, mean Phred below 15, or no exact constant-primer or identifier match. High-quality paired reads were merged using COPE v1.2.5, and each unique nucleotide sequence was defined as a clonotype. MiTCR v1.1 was used to align clonotypes to the IMGT TRBV, TRBD and TRBJ reference segments. Only V-J combinations with frequency above 0.0001, covering 99% to 99.2% of repertoires, were analysed. A TCS score was defined as the ratio between F50 (clonal expansion) and ExV (chaos), using BLOSUM62-based TCRdist between CDR3 peptides within each V-J. Welch's t-statistics and random forest reduced 514 V-J features to around 14, which were used in a naive Bayes classifier (R e1071). The raw public data were reprocessed by TCRdb itself: fastp quality trimming at Q25, MiXCR clonotype calling, in-frame beta chains only. CDR3 protein sequences are deduplicated, and each keeps its most common genes and DNA. TCRdb, not the authors, supplied the V and J calls. The sample records over 120,000 distinct CDR3 sequences, 22% of which are singletons. The top ten clonotypes cover more than 60% of the sample.

The sequence derives from a woman aged 45-59 years with Graves' hyperthyroidism that later progressed to Graves' ophthalmopathy. The sample comprised blood. Recombination linked TRBV28 to TRBJ1-5; the D gene is perhaps TRBD1, from 5 matching bases. The sequenced DNA is TGTGCCAGCATGGCGGGGGGGGGTCACCTCCAGCATTTT. Its amino acids are CASMAGGGHLQHF.